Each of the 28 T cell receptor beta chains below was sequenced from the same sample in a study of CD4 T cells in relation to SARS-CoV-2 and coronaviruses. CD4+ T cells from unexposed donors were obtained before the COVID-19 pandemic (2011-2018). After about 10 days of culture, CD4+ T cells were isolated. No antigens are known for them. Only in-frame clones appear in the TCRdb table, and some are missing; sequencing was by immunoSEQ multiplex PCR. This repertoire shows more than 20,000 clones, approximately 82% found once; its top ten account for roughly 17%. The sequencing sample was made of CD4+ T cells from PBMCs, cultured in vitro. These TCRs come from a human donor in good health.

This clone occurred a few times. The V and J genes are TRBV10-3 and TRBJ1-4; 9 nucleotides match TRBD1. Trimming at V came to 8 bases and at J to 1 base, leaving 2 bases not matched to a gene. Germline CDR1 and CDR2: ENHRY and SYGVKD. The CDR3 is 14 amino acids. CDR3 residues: CAIGGQGTNEKLFF. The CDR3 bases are TGTGCCATCGGGGGACAGGGAACTAATGAAAAACTGTTTTTT.

This CDR3 reads CSASYSGANVLTF. The DNA for the CDR3 is TGCAGTGCTAGTTATAGTGGGGCCAACGTCCTGACTTTC. V is TRBV20-1 and J is TRBJ2-6; D call uncertain. Trimming left V 3 bases short and J 3 bases short, with 6 bases between. This CDR3 region has 13 residues. CDR1 DFQATT and CDR2 SNEGSKA come from the germline V gene (reference sequence).

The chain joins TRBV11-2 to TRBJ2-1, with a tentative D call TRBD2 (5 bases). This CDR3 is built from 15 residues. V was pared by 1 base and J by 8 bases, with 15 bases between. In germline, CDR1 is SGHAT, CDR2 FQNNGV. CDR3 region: CASSLVASLRDEQFF. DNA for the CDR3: TGTGCCAGCAGCTTAGTAGCTAGCCTTAGGGATGAGCAGTTCTTC. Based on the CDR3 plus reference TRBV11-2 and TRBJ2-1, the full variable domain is EAGVAQSPRYKIIEKRQSVAFWCNPISGHATLYWYQQILGQGPKLLIQFQNNGVVDDSQLPKDRFSAERLKGVDSTLKIQPAKLEDSAVYLCASSLVASLRDEQFFGPGTRLTVL.

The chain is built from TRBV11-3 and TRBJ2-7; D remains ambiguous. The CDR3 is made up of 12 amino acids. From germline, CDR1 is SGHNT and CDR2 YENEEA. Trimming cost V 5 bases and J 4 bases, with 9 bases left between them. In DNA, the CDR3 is TGTGCCAGCAGCCCCGATGGTTACGAGCAGTACTTC. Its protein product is CASSPDGYEQYF.

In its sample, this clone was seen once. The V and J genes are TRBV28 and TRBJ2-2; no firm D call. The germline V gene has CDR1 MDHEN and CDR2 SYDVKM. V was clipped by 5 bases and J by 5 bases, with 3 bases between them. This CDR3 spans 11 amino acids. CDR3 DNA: TGTGCCAGCAGTGGGACCGGGGAGCTGTTTTTT. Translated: CASSGTGELFF.

In DNA form, the CDR3 reads TGTGCCAGCAGCCTAAGGACAGGAAAAATTTACAATGAGCAGTTCTTC. It yields the protein CASSLRTGKIYNEQFF. The chain employs TRBV5-4 and TRBJ2-1; 7 bases fit TRBD1. The CDR3 sequence is 16 residues long. V lost 4 bases to trimming and J lost 4 bases; unmatched junction nucleotides: 11. Per germline, CDR1 SGHNT and CDR2 YYREEE (reference sequence).

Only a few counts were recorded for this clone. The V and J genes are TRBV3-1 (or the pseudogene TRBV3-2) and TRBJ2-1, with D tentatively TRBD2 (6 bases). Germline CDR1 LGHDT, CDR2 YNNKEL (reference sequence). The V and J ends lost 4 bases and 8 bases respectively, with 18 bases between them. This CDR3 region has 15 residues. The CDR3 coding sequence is TGTGCCAGCAGCCGTTTAGCGGTACCTGGAGATGAGCAGTTCTTC. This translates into CASSRLAVPGDEQFF.

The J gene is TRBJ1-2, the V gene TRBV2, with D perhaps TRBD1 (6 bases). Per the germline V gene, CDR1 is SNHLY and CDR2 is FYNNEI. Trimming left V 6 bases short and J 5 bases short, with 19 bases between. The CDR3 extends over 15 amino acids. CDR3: CASSPQDLGGYGYTF. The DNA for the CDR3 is TGTGCCAGCAGCCCTCAGGACTTAGGGGGTTATGGCTACACCTTC.

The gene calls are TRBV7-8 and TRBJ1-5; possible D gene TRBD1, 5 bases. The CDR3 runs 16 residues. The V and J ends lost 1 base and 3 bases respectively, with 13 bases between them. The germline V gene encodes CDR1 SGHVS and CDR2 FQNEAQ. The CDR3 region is CASSLEGVPNNQPQHF. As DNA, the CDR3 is TGTGCCAGCAGCTTAGAAGGGGTACCGAACAATCAGCCCCAGCATTTT.

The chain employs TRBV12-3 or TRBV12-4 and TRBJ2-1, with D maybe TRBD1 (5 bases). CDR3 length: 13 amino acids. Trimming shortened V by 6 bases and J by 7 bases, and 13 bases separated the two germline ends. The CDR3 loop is CASSQQVINEQFF. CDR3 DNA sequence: TGTGCCAGCAGCCAACAGGTTATTAATGAGCAGTTCTTC.

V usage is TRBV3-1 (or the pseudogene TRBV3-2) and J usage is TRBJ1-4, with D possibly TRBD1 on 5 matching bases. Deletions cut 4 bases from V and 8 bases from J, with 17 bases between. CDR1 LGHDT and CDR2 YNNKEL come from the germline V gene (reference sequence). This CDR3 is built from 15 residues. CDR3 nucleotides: TGTGCCAGCAGCCCCCGTATAGGGGTTGTGGAAAAACTGTTTTTT. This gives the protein CASSPRIGVVEKLFF.

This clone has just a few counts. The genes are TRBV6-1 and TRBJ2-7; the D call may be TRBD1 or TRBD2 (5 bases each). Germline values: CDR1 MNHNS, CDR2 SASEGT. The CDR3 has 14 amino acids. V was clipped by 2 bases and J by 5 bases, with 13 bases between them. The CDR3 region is CASSESWGRNEQYF. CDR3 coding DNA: TGTGCCAGCAGTGAAAGCTGGGGACGCAACGAGCAGTACTTC.

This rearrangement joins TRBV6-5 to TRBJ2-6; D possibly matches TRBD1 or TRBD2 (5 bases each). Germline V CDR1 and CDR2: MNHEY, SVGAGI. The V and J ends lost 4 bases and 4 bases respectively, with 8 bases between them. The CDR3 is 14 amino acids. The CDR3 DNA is TGTGCCAGCAGTTTTGGGACCGGGGCCAACGTCCTGACTTTC. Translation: CASSFGTGANVLTF.

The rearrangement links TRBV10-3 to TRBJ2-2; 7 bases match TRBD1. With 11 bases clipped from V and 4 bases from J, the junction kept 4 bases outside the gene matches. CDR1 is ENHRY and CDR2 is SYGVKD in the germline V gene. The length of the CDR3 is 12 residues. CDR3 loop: CAGRTGTGELFF. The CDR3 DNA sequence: TGTGCCGGAAGGACAGGCACCGGGGAGCTGTTTTTT.

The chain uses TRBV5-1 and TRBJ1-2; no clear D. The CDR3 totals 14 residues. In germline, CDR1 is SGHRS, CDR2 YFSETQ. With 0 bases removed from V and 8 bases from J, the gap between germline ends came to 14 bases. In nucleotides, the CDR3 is TGCGCCAGCAGCTTGGGGACCCCATTCTGGGGCTACACCTTC. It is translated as CASSLGTPFWGYTF.

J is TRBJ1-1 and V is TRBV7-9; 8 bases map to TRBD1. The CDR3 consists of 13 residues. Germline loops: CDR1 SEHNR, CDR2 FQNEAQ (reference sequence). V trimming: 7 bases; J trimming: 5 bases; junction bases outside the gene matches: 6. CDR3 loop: CASIGQGRTEAFF. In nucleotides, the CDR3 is TGTGCCAGCATCGGACAGGGAAGAACTGAAGCTTTCTTT.

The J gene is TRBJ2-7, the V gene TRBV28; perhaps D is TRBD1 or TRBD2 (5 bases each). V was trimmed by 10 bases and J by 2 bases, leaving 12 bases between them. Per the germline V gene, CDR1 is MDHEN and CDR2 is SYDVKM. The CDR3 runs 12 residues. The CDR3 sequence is CATSGRTYEQYF. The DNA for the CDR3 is TGTGCCACTTCGGGACGGACCTACGAGCAGTACTTC.

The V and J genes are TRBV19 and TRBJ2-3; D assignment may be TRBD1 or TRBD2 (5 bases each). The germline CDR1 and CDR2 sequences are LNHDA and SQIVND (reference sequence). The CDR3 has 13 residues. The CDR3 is CAASDGARGTQYF. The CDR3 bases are TGTGCAGCATCCGACGGGGCGAGGGGTACGCAGTATTTT.

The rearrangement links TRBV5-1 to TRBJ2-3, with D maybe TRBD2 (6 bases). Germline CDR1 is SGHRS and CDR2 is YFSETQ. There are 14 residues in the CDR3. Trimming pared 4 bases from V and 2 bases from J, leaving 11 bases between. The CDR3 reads CASSAGGITDTQYF. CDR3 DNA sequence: TGCGCCAGCAGCGCGGGCGGGATCACAGATACGCAGTATTTT.

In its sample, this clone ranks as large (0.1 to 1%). CDR3 nucleotides: TGTGCCAGCAGCCCACAAGCCGGGACGGAGTACGAGCAGTACTTC. Its translation is CASSPQAGTEYEQYF. The V and J genes are TRBV7-3 and TRBJ2-7, with D perhaps being TRBD1 or TRBD2 (5 bases each). There are 15 residues in the CDR3. Trimming cost V 5 bases and J 4 bases, with 18 bases left between them. Germline V lookup: CDR1 SGHTA, CDR2 FQGTGA.

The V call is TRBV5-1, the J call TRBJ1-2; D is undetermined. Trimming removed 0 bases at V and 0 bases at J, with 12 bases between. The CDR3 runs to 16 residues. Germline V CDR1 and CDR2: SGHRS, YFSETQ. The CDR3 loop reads CASSLGATYTNYGYTF. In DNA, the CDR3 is TGCGCCAGCAGCTTGGGGGCCACATATACTAACTATGGCTACACCTTC.

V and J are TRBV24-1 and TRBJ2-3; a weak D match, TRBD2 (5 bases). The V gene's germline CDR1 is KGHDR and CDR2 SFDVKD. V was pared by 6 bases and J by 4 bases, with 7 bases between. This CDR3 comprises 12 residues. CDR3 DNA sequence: TGTGCCACCAGTCCGGAGGCAGATACGCAGTATTTT. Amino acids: CATSPEADTQYF.

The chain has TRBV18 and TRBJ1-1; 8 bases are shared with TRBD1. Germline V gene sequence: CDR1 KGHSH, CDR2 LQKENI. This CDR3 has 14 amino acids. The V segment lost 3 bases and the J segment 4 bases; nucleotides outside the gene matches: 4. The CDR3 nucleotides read TGTGCCAGCTCACCGCGCACAGGGGGCACTGAAGCTTTCTTT. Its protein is CASSPRTGGTEAFF.

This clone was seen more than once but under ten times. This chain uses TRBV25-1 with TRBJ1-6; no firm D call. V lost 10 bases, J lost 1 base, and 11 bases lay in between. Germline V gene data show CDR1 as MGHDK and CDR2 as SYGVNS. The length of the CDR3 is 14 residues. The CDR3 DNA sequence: TGTGCCACCCCGCCCGGGTCCTATAATTCACCCCTCCACTTT. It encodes CATPPGSYNSPLHF.

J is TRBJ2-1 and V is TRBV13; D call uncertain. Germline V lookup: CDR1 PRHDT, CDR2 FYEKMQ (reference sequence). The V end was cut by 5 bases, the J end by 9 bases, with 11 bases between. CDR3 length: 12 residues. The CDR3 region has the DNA TGTGCCAGCAGCGGCCGGGTGCGTGAGCAGTTCTTC. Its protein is CASSGRVREQFF.

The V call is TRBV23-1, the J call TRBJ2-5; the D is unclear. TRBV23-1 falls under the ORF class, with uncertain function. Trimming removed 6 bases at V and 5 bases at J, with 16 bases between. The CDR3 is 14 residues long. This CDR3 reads CASSPYFGLETQYF. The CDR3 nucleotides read TGCGCCAGCAGCCCGTATTTTGGGCTTGAGACCCAGTACTTC.

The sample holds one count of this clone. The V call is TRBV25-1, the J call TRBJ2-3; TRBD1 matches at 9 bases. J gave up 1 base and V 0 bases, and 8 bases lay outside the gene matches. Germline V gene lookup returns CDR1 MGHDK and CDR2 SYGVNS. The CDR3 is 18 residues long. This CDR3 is CASSEYGTGLDGTDTQYF. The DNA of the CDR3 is TGTGCCAGCAGTGAATATGGGACAGGGTTAGACGGCACAGATACGCAGTATTTT.

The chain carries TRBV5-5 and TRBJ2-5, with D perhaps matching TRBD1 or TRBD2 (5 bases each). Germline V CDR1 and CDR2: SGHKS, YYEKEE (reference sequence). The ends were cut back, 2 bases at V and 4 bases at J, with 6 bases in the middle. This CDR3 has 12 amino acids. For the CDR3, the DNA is TGTGCCAGCAGCTTTGGGGGAGAGACCCAGTACTTC. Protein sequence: CASSFGGETQYF.